A single T cell receptor (beta chain) is shown here with its context. What this receptor recognizes is not known. Per-nucleotide qualities are absent, and no much larger clonotype sits a single base away. The data were obtained in a study of cytomegalovirus exposure and HLA in healthy donors (dated by TCRdb to the late 2010s). Some background on the complete study: An earlier analysis of approximately 590 of the donors reported approximately 290 Gb of sequence data and about 100 million unique TCR beta sequences from about 179 million T cells. Among 398 genotyped donors of the cohort, an average of about 240,000 unique TCR beta nucleotide sequences were sequenced per donor, approximately 20% of them non-productive. Donor age, sex, ethnicity and CMV serostatus were compiled alongside the repertoire data. The study aimed to test whether cataloging public T cell receptors could reveal signatures of past pathogen exposure. Every repertoire in the discovery cohort had been generated on one and the same sequencing platform. About 5 DR-DQ haplotypes were handled as single units for association and clustering, since linkage in the cohort was strong. A later genetic analysis used genome-wide SNP genotypes for about 65% of the 666 donors, treating that subset as a discovery cohort. High-throughput TCR immunosequencing, statistical association of individual TCRs with disease status, and machine learning were combined to predict cytomegalovirus infection status. The genetic ancestry cluster associated with self-reported Caucasian donors included 65% to 90% of the approximately 410 genotyped donors. An early release that covered 500 to 800 HLA-typed donors contained approximately 300 gigabases of sequencing data and around 85 million unique TCR sequences. To study patterns of TCR occurrence, a later analysis re-analyzed previously published TCR beta repertoires from hundreds of donors and added high-resolution HLA genotyping. Besides the first cohort of around 700 subjects, a separate validation cohort made up of 90 to 150 different subjects was used. Typing coverage differed by locus: A, B, C, DRB1 and DQB1 were typed in about 620-640 donors, DQA1 in 522, DPA1 in some 600, and DPB1 in 472. The study used immunosequencing to profile the T cell repertoires of approximately 650 subjects and linked those repertoires to cytomegalovirus serostatus. The later analysis used no new phenotypic data to find candidate immune exposures, relying instead on TCR beta sequences and their occurrence across donors. Class I and class II HLA loci were covered by the typing at four-digit resolution. In an earlier analysis of 587 of the donors, high-throughput TCR beta sequencing was used to judge whether each TCR beta V gene segment behaved as functional or pseudogenic.

What the authors observed across the whole study: In a later analysis, HLA-associated TCR beta chains were found to be more clonally expanded and to have lower generation probabilities than equally common non-associated chains. Because counts were too low, roughly 18 rarely observed V segments, including chromosome 9 orphons, were left out of the earlier analysis of about 620 of the donors. The classifier was reported to diagnose cytomegalovirus status with high specificity and sensitivity in both the original and validation cohorts. This cohort had only TCR beta chains sequenced, and the lack of alpha or paired-chain data limited which features could be detected. Compared with the roughly 700-donor mean, donors in an Asian-associated ancestry cluster had fewer N-insertions in productive TCRs, according to a later genetic analysis. A later analysis found that TCR association rates varied across HLA loci, with DRB1 alleles showing the most associated TCRs and HLA-C alleles the fewest. While some public TCRs were present in many individuals, most TCR sequences turned up only very rarely across donors. The only immune exposure information available for the cohort was CMV serostatus. In vitro tests confirmed that a few of the cytomegalovirus-associated TCR beta chains recognize cytomegalovirus antigens. The presence/absence analyses assumed that sequencing depth was roughly uniform across donors, and that assumption may not be true. The study gave a list of roughly 150 TCR beta chains associated with cytomegalovirus. Broadly in line with IMGT annotations, most TCR beta V segments showed up in productive rearrangements about 87% or about 30% of the time in an earlier analysis of some 590 of the donors. Because HLA typing was missing for some donors at each locus, association tests included only the typed subset. A cluster of highly shared sequence variants was judged likely to be a technical artifact of the sequencing pipeline. At a false discovery rate of 0.05, a later analysis linked 16,951 TCR beta sequences to specific HLA alleles. The 87-base-pair reads could not distinguish some IMGT-functional V segments, including TRBV6-2 and TRBV6-3, so those segments were excluded. According to a later analysis, most CMV-associated TCR beta chains appeared to be HLA-restricted, and the HLA associations seemed to be driven largely by CMV exposure. A later genetic analysis associated a missense DCLRE1C variant with V-gene and J-gene trimming of TCR beta chains, and an independent cohort replicated the association. Linkage disequilibrium might explain the correlated functional status among segregating V segments, but an unknown experimental factor could not be ruled out. When HLA alleles, especially DR and DQ, strongly co-occurred, TCR associations were difficult to assign to individual alleles. In a later analysis, several top co-occurrence clusters were reported to appear linked to parvovirus B19, influenza, CMV and Epstein-Barr virus. According to the authors, the approach could potentially be generalized to other disease states and immunological phenotypes. A further reported finding was that TCR beta sequences accurately predicted the HLA-A and HLA-B alleles for most subjects in the first cohort.

Including cysteine and phenylalanine, the CDR3 has 14 amino acids. Only the CDR3 portion is preserved as DNA: 42 bases, with reading frame beginning at the first base. V ends up 2 bases short and J 6 bases short, with an unmatched junction base count of 4. CDR1 and CDR2, looked up from the germline V gene, are MDHEN and SYDVKM. The cohort comprised 710 or so healthy bone marrow donors. Cohort members were all nominally healthy when sampled, although unrecorded immune exposures were likely present. The donor tested CMV seronegative, placing the donor among the roughly 350 seronegative members of the cohort. A peripheral blood sample was provided by each donor, and peripheral blood mononuclear cells were used for TCR beta sequencing. Genomic DNA extraction from the blood cell samples was performed with the Qiagen DNeasy Blood Extraction Kit. Receptor libraries were prepared by the immunoSEQ multiplex PCR assay. A mixture of 60 forward primers for TCR Vbeta segments and 13 reverse primers for TCR Jbeta segments was used in the multiplex PCR. A multiplex PCR assay on genomic DNA amplified the CDR3 region of rearranged TCR beta genes. The amplified TCR beta libraries were sequenced on the Illumina HiSeq System as 87-base-pair reads. Per the source publication's procedure: Across the roughly 670 repertoires, a later analysis counted roughly 84 million unique TCR beta chains, around 11 million of which were shared by at least two donors. To remove PCR and sequencing errors, raw reads were error-corrected and collapsed into unique sequences using a nearest-neighbor algorithm that merged closely related sequences. CDR3 sequences were aligned to IMGT reference sequences to assign V, D and J gene segments. For a sequence to be retained, a match of at least six nucleotides was required to both a V gene segment and a J gene segment. Rearrangements were classified as productive when the CDR3 lacked stop codons and remained in frame with V and J, and all other rearrangements were classified as non-productive. Following IMGT convention, CDR3 was defined as the stretch from the second conserved V-encoded cysteine to the conserved J-encoded phenylalanine. The earlier analysis of some 600 of the donors excluded sequences that lacked an unambiguous match to a single V gene segment. In an earlier analysis of about 590 of the donors, a V segment was called functional when productive rearrangements were above 56.7%, and segregating when the standard deviation between donors exceeded 5%. A statistical classification framework was developed to diagnose cytomegalovirus status using the catalog of TCR beta chain sequences. V and J gene assignment, in a later analysis, came from comparing TCR nucleotide sequences with IMGT/GENE-DB human TR gene sequences. Using the TCRdist pipeline, a later analysis assigned CDR3 sequences along with most-parsimonious VDJ recombination scenarios. In a later analysis, each TCR beta chain was defined by its CDR3 amino acid sequence together with its V-gene family, and reads without a unique V-gene family were excluded. To address suspected cross-contamination and a sequencing artifact, a later analysis removed over 500 highly shared, low-generation-probability nucleotide sequences. A later analysis calculated a clonal expansion index for each public chain from normalized within-repertoire ranks of inferred template counts. In a later analysis, generation probabilities were computed using a VDJ recombination model fitted to out-of-frame rearrangements, and the results were checked against IGoR. A later analysis scored TCR-TCR, TCR-HLA and TCR-CMV co-occurrence with hypergeometric tests, applying a repertoire-size bias correction to TCR pairs. To estimate false discovery rates, a later analysis permuted the HLA or CMV assignments 20 times. A later analysis grouped co-occurring TCRs with DBSCAN, adding TCRdist sequence similarity when clustering within HLA-allele-positive subsets. Repertoires with fewer than 30,000 or more than 120,000 public chains were left out of co-occurrence clustering, as were five repertoires with anomalous nucleotide sharing. Entries here come from immuneACCESS through TCRdb and include only in-frame sequences with V and J called. Some clones fail to appear in such tables; in the studies checked, an unresolved V gene covers under half of the shortfall, and the cause of the remainder is unknown. V, J and clone size were drawn from that table, and D and trimming were deduced from the DNA. The sample table contains about 180,000 clones; only one count was recorded for roughly 80% of them. The leading ten clones occupy less than 0.65% of the sample.

The source of this sequence is a woman aged 45-65 years in good health and CMV-seronegative. In this chain, TRBV28 is recombined with TRBJ1-5; TRBD1 agrees with 7 junctional bases. The sample consisted of PBMCs. In nucleotide form, the sequence is TGTGCCAGCAGTTTAGGAGGGGGCGGTCAGCCCCAGCATTTT. The encoded protein is CASSLGGGGQPQHF.